These 28 T cell receptor beta chains came from one sample sequenced in a study of identical twins. MiXCR was run by TCRdb on the 5' RACE reads, yielding one entry per CDR3 protein. The table has around 1.7 million distinct CDR3 sequences, roughly 35% seen once. Sequenced sample: cord blood. These receptors were obtained from a newborn girl in good health.

This clonotype was observed once. The chain couples TRBV3-1 to TRBJ1-1, with 7 bases identical to TRBD1. Per the germline V gene, CDR1 is LGHDT and CDR2 is YNNKEL (reference sequence). V shed 0 bases, J shed 10 bases, and the junction held 5 bases outside the gene matches. The CDR3 is 13 residues long. The CDR3 DNA reads as TGTGCCAGCAGCCAAGAGGGAGGGGGCCGAGCTTTCTTT. Translation: CASSQEGGGRAFF.

The chain couples TRBV20-1 to TRBJ1-2; D call uncertain. Germline CDR1 DFQATT, CDR2 SNEGSKA (reference sequence). The V end was cut by 0 bases, the J end by 8 bases, with 13 bases between. This CDR3 comprises 13 residues. The DNA for the CDR3 is TGCAGTGCTAGAGATGGACGGGGTATGGGCTACACCTTC. Amino acids: CSARDGRGMGYTF.

The rearrangement links TRBV3-1 to TRBJ1-2, with 12 bases that match TRBD1. This CDR3 is built from 18 residues. V dropped 1 base and J dropped 5; count of bases not matched to a gene: 11. Per the germline V gene, CDR1 is LGHDT and CDR2 is YNNKEL (reference sequence). CDR3 amino acids: CASSQGRDRGRDPYGYTF. The CDR3 DNA follows: TGTGCCAGCAGCCAAGGACGGGACAGGGGGCGCGACCCATATGGCTACACCTTC.

This clonotype was found a few times. The V call is TRBV6-2 or TRBV6-3, the J call TRBJ2-1; D gene ambiguous. Trimming left V 4 bases short and J 0 bases short, with 19 bases between. Germline V gene lookup returns CDR1 MNHEY and CDR2 SVGEGT. The CDR3 totals 18 residues. The CDR3 region is CASSSLRVVSISYNEQFF. CDR3 DNA: TGTGCCAGCAGTTCCCTAAGGGTAGTTTCCATCTCCTACAATGAGCAGTTCTTC.

This clonotype has only a few counts. The chain joins TRBV12-3 or TRBV12-4 to TRBJ2-1; TRBD2 aligns across 7 bases. V lost 5 bases and J lost 4; bases outside the gene matches: 11. CDR3 length equals 16 residues. CDR3 in DNA: TGTGCCAGCAGTCCTCCCCGACTAGCCATATACAATGAGCAGTTCTTC. Translated: CASSPPRLAIYNEQFF.

CDR3 coding DNA: TGTGCCAGCAGCTCGACTAGCGCCCTCACAGATACGCAGTATTTT. Amino acid sequence: CASSSTSALTDTQYF. The V and J genes are TRBV7-2 and TRBJ2-3; 8 bases align to TRBD2. Germline V lookup: CDR1 SGHTA, CDR2 FQGNSA. This CDR3 is built from 15 residues. J lost 2 bases, V lost 4 bases, and 5 bases had no gene match.

The chain couples TRBV11-2 to TRBJ1-1; D is undetermined. V shed 2 bases and J shed 4 bases, with 14 bases lying between them. The CDR3 is made up of 15 amino acids. CDR1 SGHAT and CDR2 FQNNGV come from the germline V gene. CDR3 region: CASSLSLNVGTEAFF. DNA for the CDR3: TGTGCCAGCAGCTTAAGTCTAAATGTGGGCACTGAAGCTTTCTTT.

A few counts support this clonotype. This chain connects TRBV24-1 to TRBJ2-3; D unresolved. Germline V gene data show CDR1 as KGHDR and CDR2 as SFDVKD. CDR3 length equals 12 residues. V was clipped by 5 bases and J by 6 bases, with 8 bases between them. As DNA, the CDR3 is TGTGCCACCAGTGGATTTTCGGATACGCAGTATTTT. Encoded protein: CATSGFSDTQYF.

This clonotype was seen a single time. V is TRBV20-1 and J is TRBJ1-2; possible D gene TRBD1, 5 bases. This CDR3 has 14 residues. The V and J ends lost 4 bases and 2 bases respectively, with 14 bases between them. CDR1 and CDR2 (germline): DFQATT, SNEGSKA (reference sequence). For the CDR3, the DNA is TGCAGTGCTAACTGGGACTGGCCCAACTATGGCTACACCTTC. As protein: CSANWDWPNYGYTF.

The CDR3 here is CASRLQRGGADTQYF. Written as DNA, the CDR3 is TGTGCCAGCAGGCTACAGCGGGGGGGCGCAGATACGCAGTATTTT. The gene calls are TRBV3-1 and TRBJ2-3; 10 bases are shared with TRBD2. In germline, CDR1 is LGHDT, CDR2 YNNKEL (reference sequence). V lost 6 bases to trimming and J lost 4 bases; unmatched junction nucleotides: 7. The CDR3 consists of 15 residues.

The rearrangement links TRBV21-1 to TRBJ2-7; the table's D gene call, TRBD2, was not cross checked with the DNA. TRBV21-1 is a pseudogene segment. The CDR3 is 18 residues long. Here the CDR3 reads CASSKMRELASEFVEQYF. DNA for the CDR3: TGTGCCAGCAGCAAAATGCGGGAACTAGCCTCTGAGTTCGTCGAGCAGTACTTC.

This chain uses TRBV4-1 with TRBJ2-3; 13 bases are a match to TRBD2. CDR1 and CDR2 (germline): MGHRA, YSYEKL. V gave up 1 base and J gave up 0 bases; unmatched junction bases: 4. The CDR3 runs to 18 residues. CDR3 sequence reads: CASSQAWTSGSSTDTQYF. CDR3 DNA sequence: TGCGCCAGCAGCCAAGCGTGGACTAGCGGGAGCAGCACAGATACGCAGTATTTT.

The rearrangement uses TRBV20-1 and TRBJ2-3; D uncertain. Germline CDR1 reads DFQATT; CDR2 reads SNEGSKA (reference sequence). The CDR3 totals 12 residues. V was trimmed by 0 bases and J by 8 bases, leaving 9 bases between them. Written as DNA, the CDR3 is TGCAGTGCTAGAGATGGGGATCGTACGCAGTATTTT. It specifies CSARDGDRTQYF.

This chain connects TRBV12-3 or TRBV12-4 to TRBJ2-3, with 8 nucleotides matching TRBD2. This CDR3 spans 15 amino acids. Germline trimming cut 4 bases from V and 2 bases from J; bases unmatched to any gene: 5. The CDR3 spells CASSSRGANTDTQYF. CDR3 sequence (DNA): TGTGCCAGCAGTTCGCGGGGGGCTAACACAGATACGCAGTATTTT.

The chain recombines TRBV2 with TRBJ2-2, with D perhaps given as TRBD1 or TRBD2 (5 bases each). V dropped 1 base and J dropped 4 bases, with 10 bases sitting between them. The CDR3 sequence is 15 residues long. Per the germline V gene, CDR1 is SNHLY and CDR2 is FYNNEI. CDR3 coding DNA: TGTGCCAGCAGTGAAGGGGGACCATCCACCGGGGAGCTGTTTTTT. Translating gives CASSEGGPSTGELFF.

This clonotype turned up a few times. J is TRBJ2-5 and V is TRBV4-1, with 10 bases identical to TRBD2. CDR3 length equals 14 residues. With 2 bases clipped from V and 11 bases from J, the junction kept 8 bases outside the gene matches. Germline V gives CDR1 MGHRA, CDR2 YSYEKL. CDR3 loop: CASSQPTSGKEQYF. Here the CDR3 DNA reads TGCGCCAGCAGCCAACCTACTAGCGGGAAGGAGCAGTACTTC.

In this sample, this clonotype turned up many times. This chain connects TRBV20-1 to TRBJ2-1; weak D call: TRBD2 (6 bases). Trimming removed 3 bases from V and 0 bases from J, with 9 bases in between. This CDR3 is 14 amino acids long. Germline V gives CDR1 DFQATT, CDR2 SNEGSKA (reference sequence). Here the CDR3 reads CSASAGSSYNEQFF. For the CDR3, the DNA is TGCAGTGCTAGTGCGGGATCCTCCTACAATGAGCAGTTCTTC.

This chain joins TRBV4-1 and TRBJ1-6; TRBD1 is a possible D gene (5 bases). Trimming removed 4 bases at V and 14 bases at J, with 15 bases between. Germline V gene lookup returns CDR1 MGHRA and CDR2 YSYEKL. This CDR3 has 13 amino acids. The CDR3 region has the DNA TGCGCCAGCAGCCCCGGTGGAGGGGTAGCCCTCCACTTT. It translates to CASSPGGGVALHF.

This clonotype was seen only a few times. This sequence joins TRBV20-1 and TRBJ2-1, with 7 bases lining up with TRBD1. Per germline, CDR1 DFQATT and CDR2 SNEGSKA (reference sequence). This CDR3 is built from 14 residues. J gave up 4 bases and V 4 bases, and 7 bases lay outside the gene matches. The CDR3 sequence: CSAIDGDSYNEQFF. The CDR3 bases are TGCAGTGCTATCGATGGGGACAGTTACAATGAGCAGTTCTTC.

This clonotype occurred a few times. This chain connects TRBV7-2 to TRBJ2-3; 8 bases align to TRBD2. Germline CDR1 is SGHTA and CDR2 is FQGNSA. The trim removed 1 base at V and 2 bases at J, leaving 11 bases unmatched. There are 18 residues in the CDR3. CDR3 loop: CASSLVWSSGGPTDTQYF. The CDR3 coding sequence is TGTGCCAGCAGCTTAGTTTGGTCCAGCGGGGGACCCACAGATACGCAGTATTTT.

There are many counts of this clonotype. The chain is built from TRBV29-1 and TRBJ1-2, with no clear D. The germline CDR1 and CDR2 sequences are SQVTM and ANQGSEA. The CDR3 consists of 12 residues. The V gene lost 4 bases and the J gene lost 4 bases, with 10 bases spanning the gap. CDR3 sequence: CSVGNSLYGYTF. The CDR3 region has the DNA TGCAGCGTTGGGAACAGCCTCTATGGCTACACCTTC.

The rearrangement links TRBV6-6 to TRBJ1-1; 8 nucleotides align to TRBD1. Germline CDR1 MNHNY, CDR2 SVGAGI (reference sequence). This CDR3 region has 16 residues. J gave up 1 base and V 5 bases, and 9 bases lay outside the gene matches. CDR3 nucleotide sequence: TGTGCCAGCAGTCGTCCCAGGGGGCTGGGGAACACTGAAGCTTTCTTT. It codes for CASSRPRGLGNTEAFF.

The V and J genes are TRBV12-3 or TRBV12-4 and TRBJ2-3; D possibly matches TRBD1 or TRBD2 (6 bases each). The V and J ends lost 3 bases and 6 bases respectively, with 13 bases between them. This CDR3 spans 14 amino acids. This CDR3 reads CASSFAGQRDTQYF. For the CDR3, the DNA is TGTGCCAGCAGTTTCGCGGGACAAAGGGATACGCAGTATTTT.

This clonotype was picked up a small number of times. The V and J genes are TRBV20-1 and TRBJ2-5, with TRBD2 identical over 8 bases. The ends lost 2 bases at V and 4 bases at J; junction bases unmatched: 3. Germline V gives CDR1 DFQATT, CDR2 SNEGSKA (reference sequence). The CDR3 extends over 13 amino acids. CDR3 DNA sequence: TGCAGTGCTAGACGGGGGGGCCGAGAGACCCAGTACTTC. The encoded protein is CSARRGGRETQYF.

V and J are TRBV10-2 and TRBJ2-3; 15 nucleotides agree with TRBD2. There are 16 residues in the CDR3. J gave up 9 bases and V 2 bases, and 6 bases lay outside the gene matches. Germline V CDR1 and CDR2: WSHSY, SAAADI. CDR3: CASSEPGLAGGVTQYF. The CDR3 DNA follows: TGCGCCAGCAGTGAGCCGGGACTAGCGGGAGGAGTGACGCAGTATTTT.

The chain links TRBV21-1 to TRBJ2-7; the listed D gene, TRBD1, was not tested against the DNA. TRBV21-1 is a known pseudogene. The CDR3 is 15 residues long. This CDR3 is CASSKWDRGLYEQYF. DNA for the CDR3: TGTGCCAGCAGCAAATGGGACAGGGGGCTCTACGAGCAGTACTTC.

This clonotype was detected a few times. The rearrangement joins TRBV29-1 to TRBJ2-5; 10 bases agree with TRBD2. J lost 0 bases, V lost 0 bases, and 4 bases had no gene match. Germline V gene data show CDR1 as SQVTM and CDR2 as ANQGSEA. CDR3 length: 16 amino acids. The DNA of the CDR3 is TGCAGCGTTGAAGATCGGCTAGCGGGGGACCAAGAGACCCAGTACTTC. It translates to CSVEDRLAGDQETQYF.

The rearrangement joins TRBV24-1 to TRBJ1-5; 9 bases align to TRBD1. CDR3 length: 16 residues. Trimming cost V 4 bases and J 2 bases; bases outside gene matches: 5. Germline V gives CDR1 KGHDR, CDR2 SFDVKD. The chain's CDR3 is CATSEGTGSGNQPQHF. In nucleotides, the CDR3 is TGTGCCACCAGTGAAGGGACAGGGTCGGGCAATCAGCCCCAGCATTTT.